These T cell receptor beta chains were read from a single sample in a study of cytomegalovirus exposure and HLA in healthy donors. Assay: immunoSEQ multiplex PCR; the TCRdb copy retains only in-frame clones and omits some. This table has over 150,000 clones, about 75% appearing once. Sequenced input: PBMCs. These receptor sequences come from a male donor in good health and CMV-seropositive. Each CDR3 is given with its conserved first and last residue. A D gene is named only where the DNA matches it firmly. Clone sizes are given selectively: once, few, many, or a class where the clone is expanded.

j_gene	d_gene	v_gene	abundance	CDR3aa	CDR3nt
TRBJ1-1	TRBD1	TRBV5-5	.	CASRPGTGGGEAFF	TGTGCCAGCAGGCCCGGGACAGGGGGCGGTGAAGCTTTCTTT
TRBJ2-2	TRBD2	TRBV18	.	CASSPQLTSARGTGELFF	TGTGCCAGCTCCCCCCAGCTCACTAGCGCCCGGGGCACCGGGGAGCTGTTTTTT
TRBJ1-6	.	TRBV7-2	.	CASNLQGTRSPLHF	TGTGCCAGCAACTTACAGGGAACTCGATCACCCCTCCACTTT
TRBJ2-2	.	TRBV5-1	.	CASSLGQAELFF	TGCGCCAGCAGCTTGGGGCAGGCGGAGCTGTTTTTT
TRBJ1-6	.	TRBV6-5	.	CASSYERGYSPLHF	TGTGCCAGCAGTTACGAAAGGGGGTATTCACCCCTCCACTTT
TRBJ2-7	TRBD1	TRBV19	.	CASSPRTGEGYEQYF	TGTGCCAGTAGTCCCCGGACAGGGGAGGGCTACGAGCAGTACTTC
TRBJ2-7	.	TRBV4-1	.	CASSQPPGTEGYEQYF	TGCGCCAGCAGCCAACCGCCCGGGACTGAGGGCTACGAGCAGTACTTC
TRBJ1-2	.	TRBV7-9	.	CASEEENYGYTF	TGTGCCAGCGAAGAGGAAAACTATGGCTACACCTTC
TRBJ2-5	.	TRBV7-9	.	CATTAKESLQETQYF	TGTGCCACCACGGCAAAGGAGTCCCTCCAAGAGACCCAGTACTTC
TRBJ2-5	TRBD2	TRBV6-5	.	CASSGTSQETQYF	TGTGCCAGCAGCGGGACTAGCCAAGAGACCCAGTACTTC
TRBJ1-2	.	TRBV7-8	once	CASSLEGDAYYGYTF	TGTGCCAGCAGCTTAGAGGGGGACGCCTACTATGGCTACACCTTC